This TCR beta chain was recovered during a study of T cells in Graves' hyperthyroidism and ophthalmopathy. TCR beta CDR3 regions were amplified from RNA transcripts. TCR CDR3 regions were first amplified by RT-PCR with HTBI primers. In TCRdb, the multiplex PCR reads were re-called with MiXCR into one record per CDR3 protein. The data contain roughly 600,000 distinct CDR3 sequences, approximately 15% of them singletons. This clonotype has at least ten counts. The CDR3 contains 18 residues. Germline V gene sequence: CDR1 MDHEN, CDR2 SYDVKM. The junction had 9 bases not matched to a gene; V was cut back by 1 base and J by 2 bases.

Sequences were obtained from blood. This clonotype was obtained from a woman aged 45-60 years with Graves' ophthalmopathy. The chain couples TRBV28 to TRBJ2-5; 11 nucleotides agree with TRBD1. CDR3 nucleotide sequence: TGTGCCAGCAGTTTATACGAGCCGGGACAGGGGGTACAAGAGACCCAGTACTTC. Amino acids: CASSLYEPGQGVQETQYF.